This TCR beta chain was recovered during a study of blood T cell repertoires in COVID-19 (dated by TCRdb to 2018 to 2020). A note on the overall study: The collaborator samples originated in the United States, Italy and Spain and spanned the acute and convalescent phases of COVID-19. The prospective study material was composed of cDNA or gDNA derived from T cells, B-cell-depleted T cells, or PBMCs. The dataset comprised deeply sampled blood TCRbeta repertoires from subjects exposed to, actively infected with, or recovered from COVID-19. A freely available public database, intended as a resource for researchers studying the immune response to SARS-CoV-2, is where the repertoires were released. Samples were obtained from the ongoing ImmuneRACE study (first 160 participants) and from over 1,000 subjects provided by 6 global collaborators. Nearly every sample came with metadata listing a de-identified subject ID, COVID-19 status, age in years and sex. Where available, HLA class I and class II types were obtained from metadata supplied by the sample provider rather than from assay-based typing.

Participants in the prospective study were enrolled through a virtual design, were aged about 18 to 90 years, and lived in approximately 24 United States geographic areas. In the prospective study, participants were assigned to cohorts based on the clinical history participants reported in a screening survey and a study questionnaire. A participant counted as exposed if, within 2 weeks of entering the study, that participant had been in contact with someone who had a PCR-confirmed or clinician-diagnosed COVID-19 case. In the prospective study, whole blood, serum and a nasopharyngeal or oropharyngeal swab were collected from each participant by mobile phlebotomists. Over an approximately 2-month period, participants in the prospective study had the option of providing additional blood draws and questionnaires. Blood samples from the prospective study were shipped frozen or at room temperature prior to DNA extraction.

TCRbeta CDR3 regions were amplified from genomic DNA using the immunoSEQ Assay, a bias-controlled multiplex PCR. Concerning the study's data processing: Nucleated cell counts per sample were estimated from amplification of reference gene primers within the assay. To quantify the absolute abundance of each unique TCRbeta CDR3 rearrangement, sequence reads were collapsed and filtered. For each sample, productive Simpson clonality was calculated as the square root of Simpson's diversity index across productive rearrangements. TCRdb took this table from immuneACCESS and kept in-frame rearrangements with V and J called. Such tables lack part of the clones; where checked against another copy, unresolved V genes explain under half of the gap, and the rest is unexplained. Clone size and the V and J calls come from that table; the DNA yielded D and trimming. This sample comprises approximately 250,000 clones, approximately 90% of them detected only once. The ten biggest clones cover approximately 2.9% of the sample.

Paper-wide results and their limitations: Clinical and demographic metadata were provided uncurated, with the amount varying by source and participant.

A note on this clone: The specificity of this receptor is unknown. The sample holds no much larger clone one base away, and base qualities are not on file.

Via the germline V gene (reference sequence), CDR1 is SEHNR and CDR2 FQNEAQ. From the cysteine up to the phenylalanine, the CDR3 has a length of 15 residues. The CDR3 DNA has 45 bases and is translated from base 1. After removal of 4 bases from V and 4 bases from J, the junction retains 5 bases not matched to a gene. The sample comprised PBMCs or T cells enriched from blood (not recorded which). The chain was built from TRBV7-9 and TRBJ2-1, and 9 bases in between align with TRBD1. The TCR originated in a man in his forties who had been exposed to COVID-19. The CDR3 region: CASSWGTGRYNEQFF. Here is the DNA: TGTGCCAGCAGCTGGGGGACAGGGAGGTACAATGAGCAGTTCTTC.